The entry below describes one T cell receptor beta chain. The antigen it recognizes is unknown. Base qualities are not at hand, and no much larger clone is one base apart. Measured from the cysteine to the phenylalanine, the CDR3 is 15 residues long. The read is trimmed to its CDR3 DNA, 45 bases read in frame from base 1. The trim is 0 bases for V and 2 bases for J, with a gap of 9 bases between the germline ends. The germline V gene (reference sequence) provides CDR1 SGHNT and CDR2 YYREEE. Genomic DNA was isolated from the sorted cells so that the TCRbeta CDR3 region could be sequenced. The immunoSEQ Assay was used to sequence the TCRbeta CDR3 regions. What TCRdb holds here is the immuneACCESS table cut down to in-frame rearrangements. Part of the clones is not present; checked against another copy, under half of the missing clones reflect an unresolved V gene, and the others are unexplained. Across this sample there are some 63,000 clones, with 80% to 85% seen only once. The leading ten clones occupy roughly 27% of the sample.

The data are from a study of OX40 agonist ivuxolimab in advanced cancers. For context, the study as a whole: The costimulatory receptor OX40 (CD134) was targeted by ivuxolimab, a fully human IgG2 agonistic monoclonal antibody. Intravenous ivuxolimab was administered to patients every 2 weeks at six dose levels: 0.01, 0.1, 0.3, 1.5, 3 and 10 mg/kg. Among the roughly 52 dose-escalation patients, some 20 had hepatocellular carcinoma, roughly 15 melanoma, 9 renal cell carcinoma and 9 head and neck cancer. In the dose-escalation cohort, more than 75% of patients were male, and the mean age was about 55 years, with a range of about 20 to 90. Prior anti-PD-1, anti-PD-L1 or anti-CTLA-4 therapy was permitted, and less than 45% of dose-escalation patients had received checkpoint inhibitors. Partial responses were achieved by three dose-escalation patients, of whom one had hepatocellular carcinoma and two had cutaneous melanoma. Peripheral TCRbeta sequencing was intended to test whether TCR sequence diversity was altered and clonal T-cell expansion was caused by ivuxolimab. The paper covers the monotherapy dose-escalation part of the phase I ivuxolimab trial, which included N of about 51 patients. Here is what the overall study found, with its caveats: Low levels of normalized T-cell clonal expansion were also seen in some patients who did not respond. After ivuxolimab, expanded clones were on average more numerous among CD8+ T cells than among CD4+ T cells. At doses from 0.1 to 3.0 mg/kg, clonal expansion was seen in both CD4+ and CD8+ blood T cells between baseline and week 6. Antigen specificity was not determined for the clonally expanded peripheral T cells. Partial responders in the 0.1-3.0 mg/kg groups had among the lowest normalized peripheral clonal expansion, especially among CD8+ T cells.

Patients with a history of autoimmune disease or receiving systemic immunosuppression were excluded from the trial. In every dose cohort, peripheral blood was drawn for TCR sequencing at baseline, cycle 4 day 1, and cycle 7 day 1. The samples were taken from a phase I, first-in-human, multicenter, open-label dose-escalation trial of ivuxolimab. Adults with locally advanced or metastatic melanoma, renal cell carcinoma, hepatocellular carcinoma or head and neck squamous cell carcinoma were enrolled in the trial. Before TCR sequencing, CD4+ and CD8+ T cells were separately sorted from peripheral blood.

The rearranged chain carries TRBV5-4 and TRBJ1-5; the D gene identity is not certain. This TCR came from an adult with an advanced solid tumor such as melanoma, head and neck, liver or kidney cancer. The specimen was CD4+ or CD8+ T cells sorted from blood, collected in a trial of the OX40 agonist ivuxolimab. The CDR3 protein sequence reads: CASSLGVSGNQPQHF. The nucleotide sequence reads as follows: TGTGCCAGCAGCTTGGGCGTTTCGGGCAATCAGCCCCAGCATTTT.